The rows below give T cell receptor beta chains drawn from one sample of a study of blood T cell repertoires in COVID-19. Assay: immunoSEQ multiplex PCR; the TCRdb copy retains only in-frame clones and omits some. This table holds 250,000 to 300,000 clones, 88% found once. The sequencing sample was made of PBMCs or T cells enriched from blood (not recorded which). The receptors here all came from a woman aged 55-70 years in a cohort exposed to, infected with or recovered from COVID-19 (not recorded which). Both conserved end residues are part of each CDR3. Fields, in order: clone size, V gene, D gene, J gene, CDR3 DNA, CDR3 protein. A D gene is named only where the DNA matches it firmly. A clone size is listed for some rows: how often the clone was seen (once, few, many), or a class if it is expanded.

>-|TRBV13|-|TRBJ2-5
TGTGCCAGCAGCCGACCTGGAGTCGGGACCCAGTACTTC
CASSRPGVGTQYF
>-|TRBV30|TRBD1|TRBJ1-5
TGTGCCTGGGGCGGACAGGTCAGCAATCAGCCCCAGCATTTT
CAWGGQVSNQPQHF
>-|TRBV7-9|TRBD1|TRBJ2-2
TGTGCCAGCAGCCAAGGGACAGGGTTGACCGGGGAGCTGTTTTTT
CASSQGTGLTGELFF
>-|TRBV29-1|-|TRBJ2-7
TGCAGCGTTGAAGACGGGATCGGGGAGCAGTACTTC
CSVEDGIGEQYF
>few|TRBV30|-|TRBJ1-1
TGTGCCTTCAGAGGCATGAACACTGAAGCTTTCTTT
CAFRGMNTEAFF
>-|TRBV6-2/TRBV6-3|-|TRBJ2-7
TGTGCCAGCAGTTACGGGGGGACGGTAACCTACGAGCAGTACTTC
CASSYGGTVTYEQYF
>once|TRBV27|-|TRBJ1-4
TGTGCCAGCAGTTTCGGTGGTGAAAAACTGTTTTTT
CASSFGGEKLFF
>-|TRBV18|-|TRBJ1-2
TGTGCCAGCTCACCAGATCCCGGACAGTTGGGGGGCTACACCTTC
CASSPDPGQLGGYTF
>-|TRBV7-9|TRBD1|TRBJ1-1
TGTGCCAGCAGCTTGACAGGGTCCGACACTGAAGCTTTCTTT
CASSLTGSDTEAFF
>once|TRBV30|-|TRBJ1-3
TGTGCCTGGAGCGGGGGATTCAGCTCTGGAAACACCATATATTTT
CAWSGGFSSGNTIYF
>-|TRBV20-1|-|TRBJ2-5
TGCAGTGCTCCGCCAGGGGAGACCCAGTACTTC
CSAPPGETQYF
>-|TRBV30|TRBD1|TRBJ2-2
TGTGCCTGGAGCGGACAGGGGACCACCGGGGAGCTGTTTTTT
CAWSGQGTTGELFF
>once|TRBV28|-|TRBJ1-5
TGTGCCAGCAGTTCCCCCCTCGTCAATCAGCCCCAGCATTTT
CASSSPLVNQPQHF
>-|TRBV7-8|-|TRBJ1-6
TGTGCCAGCAGCTTATGGGGGGAGTCACCCCTCCACTTT
CASSLWGESPLHF
>-|TRBV6-2/TRBV6-3|TRBD1|TRBJ2-4
TGTGCCAGCAGTTACGGCGACAGGGGGCCCGAAAGCATTCAGTACTTC
CASSYGDRGPESIQYF
>-|TRBV7-9|TRBD1|TRBJ2-7
TGTGCCAGCAGCTTCTGGGGCAGGGGGCGGGACGAGCAGTACTTC
CASSFWGRGRDEQYF
>-|TRBV4-3|-|TRBJ1-1
TGCGCCAGCAGCCAAGAGGGGGGGAACACTGAAGCTTTCTTT
CASSQEGGNTEAFF
>-|TRBV21-1|-|TRBJ1-5
TGTGCCAGCAGCAAAGGTGGCGGGACGGGGCCCCAGCATTTT
CASSKGGGTGPQHF
>-|TRBV15|TRBD1|TRBJ1-2
TGTGCCACCAGCAGACTGGAGGGACAGGGAAGAGACGGCTACACCTTC
CATSRLEGQGRDGYTF
>-|TRBV15|TRBD1|TRBJ1-2
TGTGCCACCAGTACCAGGACAGGAACGACAAACTATGGCTACACCTTC
CATSTRTGTTNYGYTF
>once|TRBV18|-|TRBJ2-1
TGTGCCAGCTCACGACAAGCCCCCCCCAATGAGCAGTTCTTC
CASSRQAPPNEQFF
>-|TRBV6-1|-|TRBJ1-1
TGTGCCAGCAGTGAAGGTGGGGGCGATGGGGCCATCGAAGCTTTCTTT
CASSEGGGDGAIEAFF
>-|TRBV6-5|TRBD1|TRBJ2-4
TGTGCCAGCAGTTACTCCGGGACAGGGGGCAAAAACATTCAGTACTTC
CASSYSGTGGKNIQYF
>-|TRBV9|-|TRBJ2-2
TGTGCCAGCAGCGTCGGAGTAGCCCTGAACACCGGGGAGCTGTTTTTT
CASSVGVALNTGELFF
>-|TRBV29-1|-|TRBJ1-1
TGCAGCGTTGTTGGGGGGAGCACTGAAGCTTTCTTT
CSVVGGSTEAFF
>-|TRBV7-9|-|TRBJ2-3
TGTGCCAGCAGCGCGGAGGCAGATACGCAGTATTTT
CASSAEADTQYF
>-|TRBV9|-|TRBJ2-7
TGTGCCAGCAGCGCCGAAGTCAGGGGCCACTACGAGCAGTACTTC
CASSAEVRGHYEQYF